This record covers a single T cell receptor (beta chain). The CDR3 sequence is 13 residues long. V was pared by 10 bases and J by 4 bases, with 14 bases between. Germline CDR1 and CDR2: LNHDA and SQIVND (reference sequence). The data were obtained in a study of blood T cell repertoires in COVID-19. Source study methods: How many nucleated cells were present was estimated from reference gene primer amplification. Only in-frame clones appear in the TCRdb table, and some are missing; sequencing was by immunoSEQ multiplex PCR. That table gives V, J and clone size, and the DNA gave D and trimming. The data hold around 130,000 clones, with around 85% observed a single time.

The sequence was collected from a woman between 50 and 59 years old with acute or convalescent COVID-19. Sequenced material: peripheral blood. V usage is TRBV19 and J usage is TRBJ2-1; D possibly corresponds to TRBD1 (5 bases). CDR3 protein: CATLSQGYNEQFF. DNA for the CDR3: TGTGCCACCTTAAGTCAGGGATACAATGAGCAGTTCTTC.